The 21 T cell receptor beta chains listed next were all sequenced from one sample in a study of control samples from healthy donors and cancer patients. Repertoires were generated with immunoSEQ multiplex PCR, while TCRdb's copy carries only in-frame clones and drops some. Of about 98,000 clones detected, more than 75% appear once; the ten largest clones hold 1.5% to 2%. Material for sequencing was blood. These receptors all stem from a man aged 55 to 69 in good health.

V usage is TRBV19 and J usage is TRBJ2-7; the D gene could be TRBD1 or TRBD2 (5 bases each). The germline gives CDR1 LNHDA, CDR2 SQIVND (reference sequence). Trimming stripped 5 bases from V and 3 bases from J, with 17 bases between. The CDR3 extends over 15 amino acids. CDR3 loop: CASSPERGFYYEQYF. In DNA, the CDR3 is TGTGCCAGTAGTCCTGAGAGGGGATTCTACTACGAGCAGTACTTC.

The chain joins TRBV6-4 to TRBJ1-1; no clear D. Germline-derived CDR1 and CDR2 are MRHNA and SNTAGT. The length of the CDR3 is 16 residues. V was trimmed by 2 bases and J by 5 bases, leaving 18 bases between them. The DNA of the CDR3 is TGTGCCAGCAGTGACGGGGTTGGAGGGCTTGAGACTGAAGCTTTCTTT. Amino acids: CASSDGVGGLETEAFF.

This clone was seen a handful of times. The V and J genes are TRBV6-5 and TRBJ1-1, with D perhaps TRBD1 (6 bases). The CDR3 covers 14 residues. Trimming cost V 5 bases and J 0 bases, with 10 bases left between them. Germline V gene lookup returns CDR1 MNHEY and CDR2 SVGAGI. DNA of the CDR3: TGTGCCAGCAGTACCGGGACAATGAACACTGAAGCTTTCTTT. Residues: CASSTGTMNTEAFF.

The CDR3 coding sequence is TGTGCCAGTAGGAAGGATAGCACAGATACGCAGTATTTT. This encodes CASRKDSTDTQYF. The chain is built from TRBV19 and TRBJ2-3; D gene uncertain. With 6 bases removed from V and 0 bases from J, the gap between germline ends came to 7 bases. The CDR3 is 13 residues long. Germline CDR1 and CDR2: LNHDA and SQIVND (reference sequence).

This chain uses TRBV28 with TRBJ1-5; tentative D call: TRBD1 (5 bases). V was pared by 6 bases and J by 11 bases, with 14 bases between. The CDR3 is 12 residues long. Germline V CDR1 and CDR2: MDHEN, SYDVKM. CDR3 sequence reads: CASSLQGGSQHF. CDR3 in DNA: TGTGCCAGCAGCCTCCAGGGAGGATCCCAGCATTTT.

The rearrangement uses TRBV6-4 and TRBJ2-7, with D perhaps TRBD2 (6 bases). V lost 2 bases and J 1 base, leaving 18 bases between the germline ends. The CDR3 is 17 residues long. CDR1 MRHNA and CDR2 SNTAGT come from the germline V gene. This chain's CDR3 is CASSDPARVAESYEQYF. For the CDR3, the DNA is TGTGCCAGCAGTGACCCGGCCCGGGTAGCGGAGTCCTACGAGCAGTACTTC.

The V gene is TRBV18, the J gene TRBJ2-5; the D gene is possibly TRBD2 (6 bases). Between the trimmed V and J ends, which lost 2 bases and 6 bases, there was a span of 19 bases. From germline, CDR1 is KGHSH and CDR2 LQKENI. The length of the CDR3 is 16 residues. The DNA of the CDR3 is TGTGCCAGCTCACCAATACCCCTCGCGGAGGGAAAGACCCAGTACTTC. It yields the protein CASSPIPLAEGKTQYF.

The chain combines TRBV14 with TRBJ1-1, with D maybe TRBD1 (5 bases). This CDR3 comprises 14 residues. Germline CDR1 reads SGHDN; CDR2 reads FVKESK. The V gene lost 5 bases and the J gene lost 1 base, with 11 bases spanning the gap. The CDR3 sequence is CASSAPGRNTEAFF. DNA for the CDR3: TGTGCCAGCAGCGCACCGGGACGGAACACTGAAGCTTTCTTT.

The V and J genes are TRBV20-1 and TRBJ2-3; D gene uncertain. The CDR3 runs 11 residues. CDR1 is DFQATT and CDR2 is SNEGSKA in the germline V gene (reference sequence). Trimming removed 5 bases from V and 6 bases from J, with 9 bases in between. The CDR3 here is CSADASDTQYF. DNA for the CDR3: TGCAGTGCTGATGCGAGCGATACGCAGTATTTT.

This chain connects TRBV28 to TRBJ2-2, with D tentatively TRBD2 (6 bases). The V end was cut by 3 bases, the J end by 3 bases, with 14 bases between. The CDR3 runs 16 residues. Germline CDR1 and CDR2: MDHEN and SYDVKM. CDR3 nucleotide sequence: TGTGCCAGCAGTTTTGGAGGGAGAGTATACACCGGGGAGCTGTTTTTT. Its translation is CASSFGGRVYTGELFF.

This chain joins TRBV9 and TRBJ2-7; TRBD1 agrees at 7 bases. This CDR3 region has 15 residues. J lost 2 bases, V lost 7 bases, and 12 bases had no gene match. Germline-derived CDR1 and CDR2 are SGDLS and YYNGEE. In DNA form, the CDR3 reads TGTGCCAGCGCGTCTTCCCCCGGGACAGCCTACGAGCAGTACTTC. Translation: CASASSPGTAYEQYF.

The genes are TRBV6-1 and TRBJ2-1, with D perhaps matching TRBD1 or TRBD2 (6 bases each). The V and J ends lost 2 bases and 12 bases respectively, with 26 bases between them. Germline V gives CDR1 MNHNS, CDR2 SASEGT. CDR3 length: 17 amino acids. CDR3 nucleotide sequence: TGTGCCAGCAGTGAATTGGTGGTGGGGGGCATTCCCTTGGGGCAGTTCTTC. Residues: CASSELVVGGIPLGQFF.

The chain recombines TRBV4-2 with TRBJ2-1; 12 bases are shared with TRBD1. Germline V lookup: CDR1 LGHNA, CDR2 YNFKEQ. Trimming cost V 0 bases and J 9 bases; bases outside gene matches: 3. CDR3 size: 15 residues. CDR3 DNA sequence: TGTGCCAGCAGCCAAGAAGGGACAGGGGGCCGTGAGCAGTTCTTC. The encoded protein is CASSQEGTGGREQFF.

The CDR3 DNA reads TGTGCCAGCAGCTTGGGACAGGGGGTCACTGGGGCCAACGTCCTGACTTTC. This gives the protein CASSLGQGVTGANVLTF. This chain joins TRBV7-9 and TRBJ2-6; 11 bases map to TRBD1. The CDR3 contains 17 residues. V shed 3 bases, J shed 2 bases, and the junction held 3 bases outside the gene matches. Germline V lookup: CDR1 SEHNR, CDR2 FQNEAQ (reference sequence). The full variable domain, its missing parts supplied by reference TRBV7-9 and TRBJ2-6, is DTGVSQNPRHKITKRGQNVTFRCDPISEHNRLYWYRQTLGQGPEFLTYFQNEAQLEKSRLLSDRFSAERPKGSFSTLEIQRTEQGDSAMYLCASSLGQGVTGANVLTFGAGSRLTVL.

This chain uses TRBV3-1 (or the pseudogene TRBV3-2) with TRBJ1-1, with 7 positions matching TRBD1. Germline V CDR1 and CDR2: LGHDT, YNNKEL (reference sequence). The J segment lost 6 bases and the V segment lost 2 bases, leaving 9 bases of the junction unmatched. The CDR3 runs to 15 residues. Here the CDR3 DNA reads TGTGCCAGCAGCCAACTAAACAGGGGTCGCCCTGAAGCTTTCTTT. This sequence encodes CASSQLNRGRPEAFF.

This clone has only one observation. Written as DNA, the CDR3 is TGTGCCAGCACCACACGCAACCGACCGAATGAGCAGTTCTTC. It encodes CASTTRNRPNEQFF. The rearrangement uses TRBV3-1 (or the pseudogene TRBV3-2) and TRBJ2-1, with no clear D. V lost 7 bases and J 7 bases, leaving 17 bases between the germline ends. This CDR3 contains 14 residues. CDR1 and CDR2 from the germline V gene are LGHDT and YNNKEL (reference sequence).

The chain is built from TRBV7-8 and TRBJ1-1; possible D gene TRBD1, 6 bases. This CDR3 contains 15 residues. The germline V gene encodes CDR1 SGHVS and CDR2 FQNEAQ. Trimming stripped 1 base from V and 4 bases from J, with 13 bases between. The CDR3 region is CASSLVYGGGTEAFF. In nucleotides, the CDR3 is TGTGCCAGCAGCTTAGTTTACGGGGGCGGCACTGAAGCTTTCTTT.

The V gene is TRBV3-1 (or the pseudogene TRBV3-2), the J gene TRBJ1-3; D might be TRBD1 (6 bases). This CDR3 has 18 amino acids. V lost 4 bases, J lost 4 bases, and 23 bases lay in between. Germline values: CDR1 LGHDT, CDR2 YNNKEL (reference sequence). CDR3 loop: CASSPQTGVPSPGNTIYF. For the CDR3, the DNA is TGTGCCAGCAGCCCCCAGACAGGCGTTCCCTCGCCGGGAAACACCATATATTTT.

The gene calls are TRBV6-5 and TRBJ1-3; no definite D call. Trimming pared 3 bases from V and 0 bases from J, leaving 12 bases between. CDR1 is MNHEY and CDR2 is SVGAGI in the germline V gene. The CDR3 sequence is 16 residues long. This CDR3 is CASSYFPARSGNTIYF. For the CDR3, the DNA is TGTGCCAGCAGTTATTTCCCTGCCCGCTCTGGAAACACCATATATTTT.

This clone was recorded once. The chain joins TRBV14 to TRBJ2-7; unclear D gene. V shed 3 bases and J shed 1 base, with 4 bases lying between them. The CDR3 sequence is 12 residues long. The germline V gene encodes CDR1 SGHDN and CDR2 FVKESK. CDR3 amino acids: CASSHESYEQYF. The CDR3 region has the DNA TGTGCCAGCAGCCATGAGTCCTACGAGCAGTACTTC. Supplemented by reference TRBV14 and TRBJ2-7, the full variable domain reads EAGVTQFPSHSVIEKGQTVTLRCDPISGHDNLYWYRRVMGKEIKFLLHFVKESKQDESGMPNNRFLAERTGGTYSTLKVQPAELEDSGVYFCASSHESYEQYFGPGTRLTVT.

Only a few counts were recorded for this clone. This chain links TRBV19 with TRBJ1-5; 7 positions match TRBD1. Germline V CDR1 and CDR2: LNHDA, SQIVND (reference sequence). V trimming: 1 base; J trimming: 11 bases; junction bases outside the gene matches: 8. This CDR3 has 14 amino acids. The CDR3 region is CASSIGGSTGTQHF. The DNA for the CDR3 is TGTGCCAGTAGTATAGGGGGTTCGACAGGGACCCAGCATTTT.